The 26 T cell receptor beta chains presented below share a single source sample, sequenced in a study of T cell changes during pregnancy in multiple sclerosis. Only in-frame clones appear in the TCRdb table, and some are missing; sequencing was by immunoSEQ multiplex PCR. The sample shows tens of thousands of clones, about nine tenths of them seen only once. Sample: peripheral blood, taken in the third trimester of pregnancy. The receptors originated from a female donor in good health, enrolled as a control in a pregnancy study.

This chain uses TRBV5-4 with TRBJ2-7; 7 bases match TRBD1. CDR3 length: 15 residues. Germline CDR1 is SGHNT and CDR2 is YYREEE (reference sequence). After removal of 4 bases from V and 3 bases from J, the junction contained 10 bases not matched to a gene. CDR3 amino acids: CASSPLIRDSYEQYF. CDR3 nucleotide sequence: TGTGCCAGCAGCCCGTTAATCCGGGACAGCTACGAGCAGTACTTC.

This CDR3 reads CATSMTSGSSGANVLTF. Written as DNA, the CDR3 is TGTGCCACTTCAATGACTAGCGGGAGCTCTGGGGCCAACGTCCTGACTTTC. This chain connects TRBV27 to TRBJ2-6, with 12 positions matching TRBD2. Losses at the gene ends were 10 bases for V and 0 bases for J; bases not matched to a gene: 7. This CDR3 has 17 amino acids. Germline CDR1 reads MNHEY; CDR2 reads SMNVEV (reference sequence).

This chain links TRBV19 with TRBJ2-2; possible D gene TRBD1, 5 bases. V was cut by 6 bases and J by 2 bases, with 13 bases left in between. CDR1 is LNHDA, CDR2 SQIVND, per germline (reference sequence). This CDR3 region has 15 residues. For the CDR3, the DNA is TGTGCCAGTAGCCGGCAACGGACAAACACCGGGGAGCTGTTTTTT. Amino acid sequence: CASSRQRTNTGELFF.

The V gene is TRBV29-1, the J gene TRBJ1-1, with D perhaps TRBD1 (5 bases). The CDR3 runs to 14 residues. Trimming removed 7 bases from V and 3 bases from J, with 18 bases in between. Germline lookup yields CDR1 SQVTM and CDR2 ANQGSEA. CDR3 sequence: CSAQLPPRDTEAFF. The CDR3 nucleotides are TGCAGCGCCCAATTGCCCCCCAGGGACACTGAAGCTTTCTTT.

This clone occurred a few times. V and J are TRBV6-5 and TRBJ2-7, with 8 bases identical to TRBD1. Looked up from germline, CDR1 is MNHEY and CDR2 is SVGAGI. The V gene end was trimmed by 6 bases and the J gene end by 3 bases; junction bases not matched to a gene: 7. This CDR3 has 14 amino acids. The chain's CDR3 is CASSRDRFGYEQYF. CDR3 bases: TGTGCCAGCAGCCGGGACAGGTTTGGCTACGAGCAGTACTTC.

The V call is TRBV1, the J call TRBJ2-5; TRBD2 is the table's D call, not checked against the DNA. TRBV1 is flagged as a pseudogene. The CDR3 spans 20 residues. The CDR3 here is CTSSQSSEGIAGGPQETQYF. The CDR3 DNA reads TGCACCAGCAGCCAATCTTCGGAGGGGATAGCGGGGGGTCCTCAAGAGACCCAGTACTTC.

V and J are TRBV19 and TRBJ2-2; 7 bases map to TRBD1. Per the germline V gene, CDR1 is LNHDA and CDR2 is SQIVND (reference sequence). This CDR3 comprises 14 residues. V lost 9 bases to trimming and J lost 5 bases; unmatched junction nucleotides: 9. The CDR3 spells CASLLTGSTGELFF. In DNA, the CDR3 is TGTGCCAGCCTACTGACAGGGTCAACCGGGGAGCTGTTTTTT.

The CDR3 nucleotides are TGCGCCAGCAGCCCGTGGACAGGGTGGGTGCCTGAAGCTTTCTTT. The encoded protein is CASSPWTGWVPEAFF. The V call is TRBV5-1, the J call TRBJ1-1; TRBD1 matches at 8 bases. The CDR3 length is 15 residues. The germline gives CDR1 SGHRS, CDR2 YFSETQ. V gave up 4 bases and J gave up 6 bases; unmatched junction bases: 11.

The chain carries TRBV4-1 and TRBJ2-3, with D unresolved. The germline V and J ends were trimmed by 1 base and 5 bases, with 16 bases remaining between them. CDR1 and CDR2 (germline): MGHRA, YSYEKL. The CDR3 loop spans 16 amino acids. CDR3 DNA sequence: TGCGCCAGCAGCCAAGTCAATCTAGTAGATATAGATACGCAGTATTTT. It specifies CASSQVNLVDIDTQYF.

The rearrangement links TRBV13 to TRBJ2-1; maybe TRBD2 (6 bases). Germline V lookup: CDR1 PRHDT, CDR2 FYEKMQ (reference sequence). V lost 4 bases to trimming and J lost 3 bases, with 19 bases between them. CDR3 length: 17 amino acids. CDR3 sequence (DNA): TGTGCCAGCAGCTACCCTTATCGGAGGGAGGACTACAATGAGCAGTTCTTC. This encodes CASSYPYRREDYNEQFF.

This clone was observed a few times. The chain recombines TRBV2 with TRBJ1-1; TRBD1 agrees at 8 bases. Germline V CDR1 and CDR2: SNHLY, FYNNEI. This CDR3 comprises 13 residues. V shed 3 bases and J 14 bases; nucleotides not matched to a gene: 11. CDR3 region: CASSEQGAAPEFF. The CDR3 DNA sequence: TGTGCCAGCAGTGAGCAGGGGGCCGCACCGGAGTTCTTT. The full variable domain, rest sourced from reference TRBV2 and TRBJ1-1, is EPEVTQTPSHQVTQMGQEVILRCVPISNHLYFYWYRQILGQKVEFLVSFYNNEISEKSEIFDDQFSVERPDGSNFTLKIRSTKLEDSAMYFCASSEQGAAPEFFGQGTRLTVV.

Written as DNA, the CDR3 is TGTGCCAGCGCCCTGCGACTAGCGGGAGTAGTTGAGCAGTTCTTC. Its translation: CASALRLAGVVEQFF. The chain is built from TRBV2 and TRBJ2-1; 12 bases match TRBD2. The CDR3 sequence is 15 residues long. Germline V CDR1 and CDR2: SNHLY, FYNNEI. V shed 8 bases and J 9 bases; nucleotides not matched to a gene: 11.

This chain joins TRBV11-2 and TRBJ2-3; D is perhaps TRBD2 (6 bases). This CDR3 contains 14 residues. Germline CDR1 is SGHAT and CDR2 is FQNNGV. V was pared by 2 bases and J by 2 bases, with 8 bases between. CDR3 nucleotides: TGTGCCAGCAGCTTACGGCGGGACACAGATACGCAGTATTTT. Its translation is CASSLRRDTDTQYF.

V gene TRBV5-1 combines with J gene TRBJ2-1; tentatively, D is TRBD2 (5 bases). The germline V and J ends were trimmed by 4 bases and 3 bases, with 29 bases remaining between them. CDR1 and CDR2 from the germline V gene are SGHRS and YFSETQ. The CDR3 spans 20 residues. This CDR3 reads CASSLLGASGSTKRYNEQFF. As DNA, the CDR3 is TGCGCCAGCAGCCTACTAGGAGCGTCTGGGAGTACCAAGCGCTACAATGAGCAGTTCTTC. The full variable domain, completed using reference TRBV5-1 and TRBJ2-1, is KAGVTQTPRYLIKTRGQQVTLSCSPISGHRSVSWYQQTPGQGLQFLFEYFSETQRNKGNFPGRFSGRQFSNSRSEMNVSTLELGDSALYLCASSLLGASGSTKRYNEQFFGPGTRLTVL.

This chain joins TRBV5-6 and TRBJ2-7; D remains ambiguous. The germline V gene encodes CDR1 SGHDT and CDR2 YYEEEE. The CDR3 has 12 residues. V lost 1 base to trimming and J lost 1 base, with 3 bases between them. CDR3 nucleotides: TGTGCCAGCAGCTTGCTATCCTACGAGCAGTACTTC. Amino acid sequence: CASSLLSYEQYF.

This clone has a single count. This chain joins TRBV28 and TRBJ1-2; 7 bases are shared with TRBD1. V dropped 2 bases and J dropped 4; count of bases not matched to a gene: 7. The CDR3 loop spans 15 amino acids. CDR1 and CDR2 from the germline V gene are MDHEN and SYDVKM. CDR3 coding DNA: TGTGCCAGCAGTTTAGCCGGGACAGCCTTCTATGGCTACACCTTC. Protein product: CASSLAGTAFYGYTF.

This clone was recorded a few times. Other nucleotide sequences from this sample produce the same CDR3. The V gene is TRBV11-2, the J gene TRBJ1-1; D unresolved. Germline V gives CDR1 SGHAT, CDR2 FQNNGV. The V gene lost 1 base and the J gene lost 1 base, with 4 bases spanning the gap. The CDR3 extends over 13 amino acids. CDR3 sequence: CASSLGQNTEAFF. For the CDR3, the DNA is TGTGCCAGCAGCTTAGGACAGAACACTGAAGCTTTCTTT.

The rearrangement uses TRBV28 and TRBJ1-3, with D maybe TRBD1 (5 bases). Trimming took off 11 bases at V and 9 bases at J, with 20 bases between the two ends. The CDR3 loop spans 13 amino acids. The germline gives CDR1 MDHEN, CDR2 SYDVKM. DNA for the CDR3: TGTGCCTCACAAGGGGCCCGCGGGAGCACCATATATTTT. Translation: CASQGARGSTIYF.

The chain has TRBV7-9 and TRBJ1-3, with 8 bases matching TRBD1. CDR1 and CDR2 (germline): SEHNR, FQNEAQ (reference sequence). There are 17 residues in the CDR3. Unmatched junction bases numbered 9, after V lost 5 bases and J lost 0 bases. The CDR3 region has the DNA TGTGCCAGCAGCCTTGACAGGGGCAGCTTCTCTGGAAACACCATATATTTT. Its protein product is CASSLDRGSFSGNTIYF.

DNA of the CDR3: TGTGCCAGCAGTTACGGTGTTCGGGGGGGAACTGAAGCTTTCTTT. Translation: CASSYGVRGGTEAFF. The V call is TRBV6-5, the J call TRBJ1-1; D is possibly TRBD1 (5 bases). This CDR3 spans 15 amino acids. CDR1 and CDR2 (germline): MNHEY, SVGAGI. V lost 2 bases to trimming and J lost 5 bases, with 15 bases between them.

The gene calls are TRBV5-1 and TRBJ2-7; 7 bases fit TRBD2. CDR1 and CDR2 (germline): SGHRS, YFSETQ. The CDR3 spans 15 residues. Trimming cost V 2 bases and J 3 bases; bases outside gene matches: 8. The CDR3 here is CASSFTSVLDYEQYF. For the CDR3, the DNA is TGCGCCAGCAGCTTTACTAGCGTCCTGGACTACGAGCAGTACTTC.

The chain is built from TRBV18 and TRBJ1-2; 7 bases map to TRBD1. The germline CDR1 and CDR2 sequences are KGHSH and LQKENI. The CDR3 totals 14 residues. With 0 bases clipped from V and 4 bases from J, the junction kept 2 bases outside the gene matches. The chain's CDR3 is CASSPPGQAYGYTF. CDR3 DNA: TGTGCCAGCTCACCACCCGGACAGGCCTATGGCTACACCTTC. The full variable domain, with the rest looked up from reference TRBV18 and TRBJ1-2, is NAGVMQNPRHLVRRRGQEARLRCSPMKGHSHVYWYRQLPEEGLKFMVYLQKENIIDESGMPKERFSAEFPKEGPSILRIQQVVRGDSAAYFCASSPPGQAYGYTFGSGTRLTVV.

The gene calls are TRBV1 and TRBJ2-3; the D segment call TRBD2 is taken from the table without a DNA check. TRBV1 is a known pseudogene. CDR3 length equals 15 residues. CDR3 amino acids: CTSSQGRDWTDTQYF. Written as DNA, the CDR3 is TGCACCAGCAGCCAAGGAAGGGACTGGACAGATACGCAGTATTTT.

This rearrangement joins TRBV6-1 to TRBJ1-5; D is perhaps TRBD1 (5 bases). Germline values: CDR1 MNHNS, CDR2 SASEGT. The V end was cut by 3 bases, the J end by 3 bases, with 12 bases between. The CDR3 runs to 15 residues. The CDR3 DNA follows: TGTGCCAGCAGTGATTTCTCAGGGATCAATCAGCCCCAGCATTTT. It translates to CASSDFSGINQPQHF.

CDR3 DNA: TGTGCCAGCAGCTTAGATTTTTGGGGGGATTACGAGCAGTACTTC. Its protein is CASSLDFWGDYEQYF. This chain joins TRBV7-9 and TRBJ2-7; perhaps TRBD2 as D (6 bases). Trimming removed 1 base at V and 4 bases at J, with 14 bases between. CDR3 size: 15 residues. In germline, CDR1 is SEHNR, CDR2 FQNEAQ (reference sequence).

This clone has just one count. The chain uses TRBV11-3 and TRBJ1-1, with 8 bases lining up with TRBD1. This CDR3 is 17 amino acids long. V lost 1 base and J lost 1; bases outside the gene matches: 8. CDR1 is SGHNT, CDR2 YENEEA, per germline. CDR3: CASSLALMGQANTEAFF. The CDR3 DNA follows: TGTGCCAGCAGCTTAGCCCTCATGGGACAGGCGAACACTGAAGCTTTCTTT.